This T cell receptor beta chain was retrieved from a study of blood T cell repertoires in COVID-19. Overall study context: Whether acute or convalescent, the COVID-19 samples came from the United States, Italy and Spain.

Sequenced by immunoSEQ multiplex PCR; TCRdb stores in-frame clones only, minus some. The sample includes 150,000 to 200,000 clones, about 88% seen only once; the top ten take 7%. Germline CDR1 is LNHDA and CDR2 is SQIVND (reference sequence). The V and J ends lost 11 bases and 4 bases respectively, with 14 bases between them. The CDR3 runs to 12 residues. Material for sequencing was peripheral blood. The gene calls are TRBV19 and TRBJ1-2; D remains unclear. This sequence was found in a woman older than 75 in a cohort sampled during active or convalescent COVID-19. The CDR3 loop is CASRAGPYGYTF. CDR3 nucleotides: TGTGCCTCCCGGGCGGGTCCCTATGGCTACACCTTC.